The 11 T cell receptor beta chains below come from one sample, sequenced in a study of T cells after yellow fever vaccination. One entry per CDR3 protein results from TCRdb running MiXCR on the 5' RACE reads. Of 350,000 to 450,000 distinct CDR3 sequences listed, approximately 18% are singletons. The starting material was PBMCs, obtained before the yellow fever booster vaccination. These receptors came from a man aged 18 to 35 who received the YFV17D yellow fever vaccine.

This clonotype appeared many times. This chain links TRBV29-1 with TRBJ2-7, with TRBD2 matching 7 bases. This CDR3 region has 13 residues. Per the germline V gene, CDR1 is SQVTM and CDR2 is ANQGSEA. V was clipped by 4 bases and J by 3 bases; unmatched bases: 6. CDR3 protein: CSVGIGGGYEQYF. DNA for the CDR3: TGCAGCGTTGGGATTGGCGGGGGCTACGAGCAGTACTTC.

This clonotype was seen at least ten times. This sequence joins TRBV20-1 and TRBJ2-3; D possibly corresponds to TRBD1 (5 bases). The V and J ends lost 6 bases and 0 bases respectively, with 7 bases between them. The CDR3 is 12 residues long. Germline V gene data show CDR1 as DFQATT and CDR2 as SNEGSKA (reference sequence). CDR3 in amino acids: CSARQSTDTQYF. The CDR3 coding sequence is TGCAGTGCCCGACAGAGCACAGATACGCAGTATTTT.

This clonotype showed up just a few times. The V and J genes are TRBV6-5 and TRBJ2-1; 9 bases map to TRBD1. V gave up 5 bases and J gave up 7 bases; unmatched junction bases: 15. The V gene's germline CDR1 is MNHEY and CDR2 SVGAGI. The CDR3 totals 17 residues. CDR3 nucleotides: TGTGCCAGCAGTAGAAGACAGGGGGTGGGGTTGAGGAATGAGCAGTTCTTC. This encodes CASSRRQGVGLRNEQFF.

A few counts support this clonotype. As DNA, the CDR3 is TGCGCCAGCGCCGGGGTTTATAATTCACCCCTCCACTTT. Translating it yields CASAGVYNSPLHF. The rearrangement links TRBV10-2 to TRBJ1-6; D call uncertain. V shed 8 bases and J shed 4 bases, with 9 bases lying between them. This CDR3 contains 13 residues. CDR1 and CDR2 (germline): WSHSY, SAAADI.

This clonotype has more than one count but fewer than ten. V usage is TRBV6-5 and J usage is TRBJ1-2; a weak D match, TRBD1 (5 bases). From germline, CDR1 is MNHEY and CDR2 SVGAGI. V was shortened by 6 bases and J by 5 bases, with 13 bases between the two germline ends. The CDR3 runs to 13 residues. Written as DNA, the CDR3 is TGTGCCAGCAGGAGATCCCAGGGTTATGGCTACACCTTC. Translated, it gives CASRRSQGYGYTF.

V is TRBV12-3 or TRBV12-4 and J is TRBJ1-1; possibly TRBD1 for D (5 bases). V was clipped by 5 bases and J by 5 bases, with 12 bases between them. The CDR3 totals 13 residues. The CDR3 reads CASSQQGATEAFF. Here the CDR3 DNA reads TGTGCCAGCAGTCAGCAGGGCGCGACTGAAGCTTTCTTT.

V is TRBV7-3 and J is TRBJ2-1, with D possibly matching TRBD2 (6 bases). V was cut by 5 bases and J by 3 bases, with 8 bases left in between. From germline, CDR1 is SGHTA and CDR2 FQGTGA. This CDR3 has 13 residues. The CDR3 bases are TGTGCCAGCAGCCCGGGGGACTACAATGAGCAGTTCTTC. Translation gives CASSPGDYNEQFF.

This clonotype has only a few counts. The rearrangement uses TRBV4-1 and TRBJ1-5; D may be TRBD1 (5 bases). CDR1 and CDR2 from the germline V gene are MGHRA and YSYEKL. This CDR3 comprises 15 residues. The V gene lost 4 bases and the J gene lost 7 bases, with 17 bases spanning the gap. The CDR3 here is CASSRRWRGQQPQHF. The DNA of the CDR3 is TGCGCCAGCAGCCGAAGATGGAGGGGTCAACAGCCCCAGCATTTT.

The rearrangement joins TRBV9 to TRBJ2-7; tentative D call: TRBD1 (5 bases). The CDR3 consists of 13 residues. Germline V gene lookup returns CDR1 SGDLS and CDR2 YYNGEE. The germline V and J ends were trimmed by 0 bases and 4 bases, with 8 bases remaining between them. This chain's CDR3 is CASSVGGRYEQYF. CDR3 coding DNA: TGTGCCAGCAGCGTAGGGGGCCGGTACGAGCAGTACTTC.

Only a few counts were recorded for this clonotype. The chain joins TRBV27 to TRBJ2-5; no clear D gene. The V and J ends lost 3 bases and 3 bases respectively, with 11 bases between them. The CDR3 is 14 amino acids. The germline gives CDR1 MNHEY, CDR2 SMNVEV (reference sequence). In DNA form, the CDR3 reads TGTGCCAGCAGTTTGCTTGGAAGGGAAGAGACCCAGTACTTC. Its protein product is CASSLLGREETQYF.

The sample holds a few counts of this clonotype. The rearrangement joins TRBV7-9 to TRBJ2-1, with TRBD2 identical over 10 bases. Germline CDR1 reads SEHNR; CDR2 reads FQNEAQ (reference sequence). This CDR3 has 15 amino acids. The junction had 6 bases not matched to a gene; V was cut back by 3 bases and J by 7 bases. The CDR3 DNA sequence: TGTGCCAGCAGCTTCGTTACTAGCGGGACAAATGAGCAGTTCTTC. As protein: CASSFVTSGTNEQFF. Full variable domain (outside the CDR3, taken from reference TRBV7-9 and TRBJ2-1): DTGVSQNPRHKITKRGQNVTFRCDPISEHNRLYWYRQTLGQGPEFLTYFQNEAQLEKSRLLSDRFSAERPKGSFSTLEIQRTEQGDSAMYLCASSFVTSGTNEQFFGPGTRLTVL.